Listed here are 26 T cell receptor beta chains from one sample, sequenced in a study of T cells in Graves' hyperthyroidism and ophthalmopathy. RNA transcripts gave rise to amplified TCR beta CDR3 regions. A set of HTBI primers served as the primers for a first-round RT-PCR of the TCR CDR3. TCRdb redid the calling of the multiplex PCR reads with MiXCR, one entry per CDR3 protein. Found here are about 480,000 distinct CDR3 sequences, over 13% of them singletons; the top ten hold less than 20%. The specimen sequenced was blood. These TCRs come from a woman aged 18-30 years with Graves' hyperthyroidism.

The V call is TRBV12-3 or TRBV12-4, the J call TRBJ2-3; 12 bases map to TRBD2. J lost 4 bases, V lost 8 bases, and 10 bases had no gene match. The CDR3 runs 16 residues. The DNA for the CDR3 is TGTGCCAGCCGGACTAGCGGGGCGGGGGTCGCAGATACGCAGTATTTT. Translation: CASRTSGAGVADTQYF.

Ten or more counts support this clonotype. The rearrangement joins TRBV5-5 to TRBJ2-7, with D possibly TRBD2 on 6 matching bases. V was shortened by 4 bases and J by 0 bases, with 20 bases between the two germline ends. Germline V gene sequence: CDR1 SGHKS, CDR2 YYEKEE (reference sequence). The CDR3 spans 17 residues. CDR3 sequence (DNA): TGTGCCAGCAGCCAACACGAACGACTAGGCTTCTCCTACGAGCAGTACTTC. It specifies CASSQHERLGFSYEQYF.

This chain connects TRBV5-1 to TRBJ2-1; D call uncertain. The CDR3 runs to 15 residues. Germline CDR1 SGHRS, CDR2 YFSETQ. Trimming removed 2 bases from V and 7 bases from J, with 16 bases in between. This chain's CDR3 is CASSLKDPRLNEQFF. CDR3 in DNA: TGCGCCAGCAGCTTAAAGGACCCCCGTTTGAATGAGCAGTTCTTC.

The rearrangement uses TRBV19 and TRBJ1-1, with unresolved D. Trimming shortened V by 8 bases and J by 6 bases, and 10 bases separated the two germline ends. This CDR3 region has 11 residues. Germline V CDR1 and CDR2: LNHDA, SQIVND (reference sequence). CDR3 amino acids: CASLDRAEAFF. CDR3 in DNA: TGTGCCAGTCTGGACCGGGCTGAAGCTTTCTTT.

This clonotype has a handful of counts. The chain links TRBV9 to TRBJ2-3; D is uncertain. The CDR3 loop spans 13 amino acids. In germline, CDR1 is SGDLS, CDR2 YYNGEE. With 4 bases removed from V and 6 bases from J, the gap between germline ends came to 12 bases. CDR3 residues: CASSFGPNDTQYF. The CDR3 DNA is TGTGCCAGCAGCTTCGGACCCAACGATACGCAGTATTTT.

A few counts support this clonotype. This CDR3 reads CSARETSAPNTGELFF. The CDR3 DNA follows: TGCAGTGCTAGAGAAACTAGCGCACCCAACACCGGGGAGCTGTTTTTT. The J gene is TRBJ2-2, the V gene TRBV20-1; 7 bases align to TRBD2. This CDR3 region has 16 residues. Germline V gives CDR1 DFQATT, CDR2 SNEGSKA (reference sequence). Trimming cost V 0 bases and J 2 bases; bases outside gene matches: 6.

This clonotype occurred many times. In DNA, the CDR3 is TGTGCCAGCAGCTGGCGCGAGAACACTGAAGCTTTCTTT. Translating gives CASSWRENTEAFF. The chain uses TRBV5-6 and TRBJ1-1, with D unclear. The CDR3 length is 13 residues. Germline V lookup: CDR1 SGHDT, CDR2 YYEEEE. Deletions cut 3 bases from V and 1 base from J, with 7 bases between.

The chain uses TRBV19 and TRBJ1-1; D remains ambiguous. Germline V gene data show CDR1 as LNHDA and CDR2 as SQIVND (reference sequence). CDR3 length: 12 residues. Between the trimmed V and J ends, which lost 3 bases and 4 bases, there was a span of 6 bases. CDR3 residues: CASSMASTEAFF. CDR3 in DNA: TGTGCCAGTAGTATGGCTAGCACTGAAGCTTTCTTT.

Many counts were recorded for this clonotype. The chain is built from TRBV3-1 and TRBJ2-5; unclear D gene. Germline values: CDR1 LGHDT, CDR2 YNNKEL (reference sequence). The CDR3 contains 16 residues. Trimming removed 1 base from V and 5 bases from J, with 17 bases in between. Here the CDR3 reads CASSQGWSLVWETQYF. Here the CDR3 DNA reads TGTGCCAGCAGCCAAGGATGGAGTCTTGTATGGGAGACCCAGTACTTC.

The sample holds many counts of this clonotype. The rearrangement uses TRBV3-1 and TRBJ2-5; tentative D call: TRBD2 (5 bases). V was cut by 4 bases and J by 0 bases, with 15 bases left in between. The CDR3 spans 16 residues. The germline V gene encodes CDR1 LGHDT and CDR2 YNNKEL (reference sequence). The CDR3 spells CASSLPEAAYQETQYF. The CDR3 nucleotides are TGTGCCAGCAGCCTCCCGGAAGCGGCGTACCAAGAGACCCAGTACTTC.

The J gene is TRBJ2-3, the V gene TRBV11-1; 10 positions agree with TRBD2. V shed 1 base and J 1 base; nucleotides not matched to a gene: 2. Germline V gene sequence: CDR1 SGHAT, CDR2 FQDESV (reference sequence). This CDR3 has 16 amino acids. The CDR3 DNA follows: TGTGCCAGCAGCTTAGAACTAGCGGGACGCACAGATACGCAGTATTTT. Its translation is CASSLELAGRTDTQYF.

The genes are TRBV20-1 and TRBJ2-3, with 10 bases identical to TRBD2. The ends lost 2 bases at V and 3 bases at J; junction bases unmatched: 5. CDR1 is DFQATT, CDR2 SNEGSKA, per germline (reference sequence). The CDR3 has 15 residues. This chain's CDR3 is CSARIAGGATDTQYF. The CDR3 DNA reads as TGCAGTGCTAGAATAGCGGGAGGTGCTACAGATACGCAGTATTTT.

This chain joins TRBV28 and TRBJ1-4; D not certain. Germline V gene sequence: CDR1 MDHEN, CDR2 SYDVKM. V lost 4 bases and J lost 3, with 9 bases in between. The CDR3 is 14 residues long. Written as DNA, the CDR3 is TGTGCCAGCAGTTCCCCAACCGCTAATGAAAAACTGTTTTTT. Its translation: CASSSPTANEKLFF. Variable domain in full (rest from reference TRBV28 and TRBJ1-4): DVKVTQSSRYLVKRTGEKVFLECVQDMDHENMFWYRQDPGLGLRLIYFSYDVKMKEKGDIPEGYSVSREKKERFSLILESASTNQTSMYLCASSSPTANEKLFFGSGTQLSVL.

V usage is TRBV15 and J usage is TRBJ2-5; 13 bases are a match to TRBD2. Unmatched junction bases numbered 15, after V lost 3 bases and J lost 5 bases. The CDR3 contains 19 residues. Germline loops: CDR1 LNHNV, CDR2 YYDKDF (reference sequence). The CDR3 sequence: CATSSPPTGLAGVGETQYF. In nucleotides, the CDR3 is TGTGCCACCAGCAGTCCCCCCACTGGACTAGCGGGAGTTGGGGAGACCCAGTACTTC.

This clonotype was seen many times. The rearrangement joins TRBV30 to TRBJ2-7; weak D call: TRBD2 (6 bases). Germline CDR1 reads GTSNPN; CDR2 reads SVGIG (reference sequence). The V gene lost 7 bases and the J gene lost 3 bases, with 13 bases spanning the gap. This CDR3 is built from 12 residues. This CDR3 reads CAFSGRGYEQYF. The CDR3 DNA follows: TGTGCCTTCTCCGGGCGGGGCTACGAGCAGTACTTC.

This clonotype was found many times. The chain combines TRBV5-1 with TRBJ1-5; D may be TRBD1 (6 bases). V lost 5 bases and J lost 5, with 11 bases in between. The CDR3 consists of 13 residues. Germline V gene lookup returns CDR1 SGHRS and CDR2 YFSETQ. The CDR3 is CASSLDRYQPQHF. The CDR3 DNA reads as TGCGCCAGCAGTCTTGACAGGTATCAGCCCCAGCATTTT.

Comments on this clonotype: With a much larger clone just one base away, this may be a read error. The V and J genes are TRBV20-1 and TRBJ1-2; D possibly corresponds to TRBD1 (5 bases). The CDR3 extends over 15 amino acids. CDR1 is DFQATT, CDR2 SNEGSKA, per germline (reference sequence). V shed 0 bases and J shed 6 bases, with 17 bases lying between them. The chain's CDR3 is CSARDSSTGTDGYTF. In nucleotides, the CDR3 is TGCAGTGCTAGAGATAGCTCTACAGGAACCGATGGCTACACCTTC.

This clonotype was detected ten times or more. This chain uses TRBV2 with TRBJ2-5; D might be TRBD1 (6 bases). Trimming removed 4 bases from V and 2 bases from J, with 8 bases in between. CDR3 size: 13 residues. The germline gives CDR1 SNHLY, CDR2 FYNNEI. The CDR3 nucleotides read TGTGCCAGCAGTGCTCAGGGGCAAGAGACCCAGTACTTC. As protein: CASSAQGQETQYF. The full variable domain, in which reference TRBV2 and TRBJ2-5 provide the parts outside the CDR3, is EPEVTQTPSHQVTQMGQEVILRCVPISNHLYFYWYRQILGQKVEFLVSFYNNEISEKSEIFDDQFSVERPDGSNFTLKIRSTKLEDSAMYFCASSAQGQETQYFGPGTRLLVL.

This clonotype showed up many times. The CDR3 DNA is TGTGCCAGCAGTTTATTTCCAGGCTCAGACGAGCAGTACTTC. It translates to CASSLFPGSDEQYF. The chain links TRBV27 to TRBJ2-7; the D is unclear. This CDR3 spans 14 amino acids. V lost 1 base to trimming and J lost 5 bases, with 12 bases between them. Germline CDR1 and CDR2: MNHEY and SMNVEV (reference sequence).

The chain employs TRBV12-3 or TRBV12-4 and TRBJ2-7, with TRBD2 as a possible D gene (6 bases). This CDR3 has 14 residues. The V end lost 3 bases, the J end lost 2 bases, and 11 bases lay between the germline ends. CDR3 coding DNA: TGTGCCAGCAGTTTCCTGCGGGGCCCCTACGAGCAGTACTTC. Amino acids: CASSFLRGPYEQYF.

This clonotype was picked up many times. The chain joins TRBV6-1 to TRBJ1-1; D not certain. Germline loops: CDR1 MNHNS, CDR2 SASEGT. The CDR3 is 17 amino acids. V lost 7 bases, J lost 0 bases, and 21 bases lay in between. For the CDR3, the DNA is TGTGCCAGCACTTTAAACCCGGGCGCATCCATGAACACTGAAGCTTTCTTT. Translation: CASTLNPGASMNTEAFF.

This clonotype was recorded many times. The V call is TRBV7-7, the J call TRBJ2-3; 7 nucleotides agree with TRBD1. After removal of 2 bases from V and 5 bases from J, the junction contained 7 bases not matched to a gene. The CDR3 is made up of 15 amino acids. Germline CDR1 reads SSHAT; CDR2 reads FNYEAQ (reference sequence). As DNA, the CDR3 is TGTGCCAGCAGCTTACGGCAGGGGGTTGAAGATACGCAGTATTTT. The encoded protein is CASSLRQGVEDTQYF.

The chain joins TRBV5-1 to TRBJ2-7, with 9 bases matching TRBD1. The CDR3 is 16 residues long. Germline-derived CDR1 and CDR2 are SGHRS and YFSETQ. J lost 3 bases, V lost 4 bases, and 11 bases had no gene match. The CDR3 spells CASSKEAGTGNYEQYF. DNA for the CDR3: TGCGCCAGCAGCAAGGAAGCCGGGACAGGGAACTACGAGCAGTACTTC.

This clonotype was detected ten times or more. The V call is TRBV30, the J call TRBJ1-1; D unclear. The length of the CDR3 is 11 residues. Trimming pared 2 bases from V and 8 bases from J, leaving 9 bases between. Germline lookup yields CDR1 GTSNPN and CDR2 SVGIG (reference sequence). The CDR3 bases are TGTGCCTGGAGTCCGCGATACGAAGCTTTCTTT. Amino acid sequence: CAWSPRYEAFF.

This clonotype was counted only a few times. V is TRBV12-3 or TRBV12-4 and J is TRBJ2-5; D not certain. The CDR3 spans 14 residues. V lost 5 bases, J lost 0 bases, and 10 bases lay in between. The CDR3 spells CASSPSTYQETQYF. The CDR3 coding sequence is TGTGCCAGCAGTCCATCGACATACCAAGAGACCCAGTACTTC.

The sample holds a few counts of this clonotype. The chain carries TRBV19 and TRBJ2-7, with 11 bases that match TRBD1. Losses at the gene ends were 7 bases for V and 3 bases for J; bases not matched to a gene: 11. From germline, CDR1 is LNHDA and CDR2 SQIVND (reference sequence). The CDR3 spans 16 residues. As DNA, the CDR3 is TGTGCCAGTAATGAAGCGGCGGGACAGGGGGTCTACGAGCAGTACTTC. Translation: CASNEAAGQGVYEQYF.